Listed below are T cell receptor beta chains from one sample, sequenced in a study of technical replicates of blood from a handful of donors. Measured with immunoSEQ multiplex PCR; TCRdb has only the in-frame clones, and not every one. The sample contains 65,000 to 95,000 clones, about 92% of which appear only once. The source material was T cells isolated from PBMCs. All receptors come from a human donor in good health. Each CDR3 is given with its conserved first and last residue. Fields, in order: V gene, J gene, clone size, D gene, CDR3 length, CDR3 protein, CDR3 DNA. The D gene is left open where the match is weak. Clone size is shown for a subset of rows, as once, few, many or a class of expanded clone.

>TRBV5-4|TRBJ1-2|once|TRBD1|13
CASSSGQLYGYTF
TGTGCCAGCAGCTCGGGACAGCTTTATGGCTACACCTTC
>TRBV12-5|TRBJ2-1|NA|NA|13
CASGSPTGDEQFF
TGTGCTAGTGGTTCCCCTACCGGGGATGAGCAGTTCTTC
>TRBV5-1|TRBJ2-6|NA|NA|15
CASSLGSSGANVLTF
TGCGCCAGCAGCTTGGGGAGCTCTGGGGCCAACGTCCTGACTTTC
>TRBV11-2|TRBJ2-7|NA|NA|14
CASSLPGVPYEQYF
TGTGCCAGCAGCCTCCCAGGGGTCCCCTACGAGCAGTACTTC
>TRBV2|TRBJ2-7|NA|TRBD2|16
CASIPGLAERPYEQYF
TGTGCCAGCATCCCGGGACTAGCGGAGAGACCCTACGAGCAGTACTTC
>TRBV28|TRBJ1-1|NA|TRBD1|12
CAIGTGGAEAFF
TGTGCCATAGGGACAGGGGGCGCTGAAGCTTTCTTT
>TRBV7-2|TRBJ1-1|NA|NA|14
CASSPGHPNTEAFF
TGTGCCAGCAGCCCGGGACACCCGAACACTGAAGCTTTCTTT
>TRBV7-8|TRBJ1-2|NA|NA|16
CASSLGGGGANYGYTF
TGTGCCAGCAGCTTAGGTGGCGGCGGAGCTAACTATGGCTACACCTTC
>TRBV6-6|TRBJ1-3|NA|NA|13
CASSYRGKNTIYF
TGTGCCAGCAGTTACAGGGGTAAAAACACCATATATTTT
>TRBV4-1|TRBJ1-3|NA|TRBD1|15
CASSQDGTGWNTIYF
TGCGCCAGCAGCCAAGACGGGACAGGGTGGAACACCATATATTTT
>TRBV5-1|TRBJ2-7|NA|NA|15
CASSLEEGRSYEQYF
TGCGCCAGCAGCTTGGAGGAGGGGCGTTCCTACGAGCAGTACTTC
>TRBV5-4|TRBJ1-1|NA|TRBD1|15
CASSSGTGWDTEAFF
TGTGCCAGCAGCTCAGGGACAGGGTGGGACACTGAAGCTTTCTTT
>TRBV19|TRBJ2-7|NA|TRBD1|14
CASSNGQDHLGQYF
TGTGCCAGTAGTAACGGACAGGACCACCTGGGGCAGTACTTC
>TRBV10-2|TRBJ2-7|few|TRBD1|19
CASSESTGLQGGLLGEQYF
TGCGCCAGCAGTGAGTCGACGGGGTTACAGGGGGGATTGCTCGGCGAGCAGTACTTC
>TRBV27|TRBJ2-3|NA|NA|16
CASSSHRTVRADTQYF
TGTGCCAGCAGTTCCCACCGGACTGTAAGGGCAGATACGCAGTATTTT
>TRBV7-6|TRBJ2-5|NA|NA|14
CASSFEAVRETQYF
TGTGCCAGCAGCTTCGAGGCGGTGAGGGAGACCCAGTACTTC
>TRBV6-5|TRBJ2-5|NA|NA|15
CASTRRQDIQETQYF
TGTGCCAGCACCCGGCGACAGGATATCCAAGAGACCCAGTACTTC
>TRBV28|TRBJ1-2|NA|NA|16
CASSPYPRTAPYGYTF
TGTGCCAGCAGTCCCTACCCCCGGACAGCGCCGTATGGCTACACCTTC
>TRBV6-5|TRBJ1-1|NA|NA|13
CASRKKGDTEAFF
TGTGCCAGCAGAAAAAAGGGGGACACTGAAGCTTTCTTT
>TRBV6-5|TRBJ2-4|NA|TRBD1|16
CASSYGPQGDLNIQYF
TGTGCCAGCAGTTACGGCCCACAGGGGGATTTAAACATTCAGTACTTC
>TRBV5-1|TRBJ1-2|once|NA|13
CASSDDRNYGYTF
TGCGCCAGCAGCGACGACAGGAACTATGGCTACACCTTC
>TRBV7-9|TRBJ2-2|NA|TRBD2|15
CASSYSGTSPGELFF
TGTGCCAGCAGCTACTCCGGGACTAGCCCCGGGGAGCTGTTTTTT
>TRBV29-1|TRBJ2-7|few|NA|12
CSVPGLTYEQYF
TGCAGCGTTCCTGGACTTACCTACGAGCAGTACTTC
>TRBV4-2|TRBJ1-2|NA|NA|15
CASSQEGGGNHGYTF
TGTGCCAGCAGCCAAGAAGGGGGGGGTAATCATGGCTACACCTTC
>TRBV10-1|TRBJ1-1|NA|TRBD1|16
CASSESPGGENTEAFF
TGCGCCAGCAGTGAGTCGCCAGGGGGCGAGAACACTGAAGCTTTCTTT
>TRBV7-6|TRBJ2-1|NA|NA|13
CASSNTGSNEQFF
TGTGCCAGCAGCAATACAGGGTCGAATGAGCAGTTCTTC
>TRBV11-3|TRBJ2-4|NA|NA|16
CASSPGTALAKNIQYF
TGTGCCAGCAGCCCCGGGACTGCCCTAGCCAAAAACATTCAGTACTTC
>TRBV15|TRBJ2-2|NA|NA|15
CATSRAGIGTGELFF
TGTGCCACCAGCAGGGCCGGGATTGGCACCGGGGAGCTGTTTTTT
>TRBV10-2|TRBJ2-6|NA|TRBD2|18
CASSVYSGGASGANVLTF
TGCGCCAGCAGTGTATACTCGGGAGGGGCCTCTGGGGCCAACGTCCTGACTTTC
>TRBV7-2|TRBJ1-5|NA|NA|16
CASSLGGRTSIQPQHF
TGTGCCAGCAGCTTAGGGGGCAGGACGTCCATTCAGCCCCAGCATTTT
>TRBV2|TRBJ1-5|NA|NA|13
CASSDRVYQPQHF
TGTGCCAGCAGTGACAGGGTTTATCAGCCCCAGCATTTT
>TRBV2|TRBJ1-1|NA|TRBD1|13
CASSLDRGHEAFF
TGTGCCAGCAGTTTGGACAGGGGGCATGAAGCTTTCTTT
>TRBV2|TRBJ2-5|once|TRBD2|15
CASSASGGVLETQYF
TGTGCCAGCAGTGCCAGCGGGGGGGTATTGGAGACCCAGTACTTC
>TRBV28|TRBJ2-1|once|TRBD2|14
CASSGAGDFDEQFF
TGTGCCAGCAGTGGGGCGGGAGATTTCGATGAGCAGTTCTTC
>TRBV25-1|TRBJ2-1|few|TRBD2|13
CASSLGKYGRVFF
TGTGCCAGCAGTTTAGGAAAATACGGGAGGGTTTTCTTC
>TRBV5-1|TRBJ1-2|NA|NA|14
CASSFLARVGGYTF
TGCGCCAGCAGCTTCCTAGCGCGGGTCGGTGGCTACACCTTC
>TRBV27|TRBJ2-6|NA|NA|17
CAGTPGVGGKAANVLTF
TGTGCCGGCACCCCCGGGGTAGGGGGAAAGGCGGCCAACGTCCTGACTTTC
>TRBV9|TRBJ2-3|NA|NA|15
CASSVVTAATDTQYF
TGTGCCAGCAGCGTAGTTACAGCGGCAACAGATACGCAGTATTTT
>TRBV30|TRBJ1-6|NA|NA|13
CAWRDNSVSPLHF
TGTGCCTGGCGGGACAACTCCGTTTCACCCCTCCACTTT
>TRBV27|TRBJ2-3|NA|NA|13
CASSWRVADTQYF
TGTGCCAGCAGTTGGCGGGTGGCGGATACGCAGTATTTT
>TRBV25-1|TRBJ1-5|NA|NA|14
CASSMGQGSQPQHF
TGTGCCAGCAGCATGGGGCAGGGAAGTCAGCCCCAGCATTTT
>TRBV5-5|TRBJ2-2|NA|NA|19
CASSLLRDRVTSLAGELFF
TGTGCCAGCAGCTTGCTGCGGGACAGAGTAACGAGTCTGGCCGGGGAGCTGTTTTTT
>TRBV27|TRBJ2-7|once|TRBD2|16
CASSLWGTSVSYEQYF
TGTGCCAGCAGTTTATGGGGGACTAGCGTCTCCTACGAGCAGTACTTC
>TRBV27|TRBJ1-2|NA|TRBD1|14
CASSSPGQVYGYTF
TGTGCCAGCAGCTCTCCGGGACAGGTCTATGGCTACACCTTC
>TRBV2|TRBJ1-1|medium-sized|NA|13
CASSGAPSTEAFF
TGTGCCAGCAGTGGGGCCCCATCCACTGAAGCTTTCTTT
>TRBV4-1|TRBJ2-5|NA|TRBD2|19
CASSHPGLAGGPGQETQYF
TGCGCCAGCAGCCATCCCGGACTAGCGGGAGGGCCGGGACAAGAGACCCAGTACTTC
>TRBV9|TRBJ1-1|NA|NA|13
CASSVAVNTEAFF
TGTGCCAGCAGCGTAGCCGTGAACACTGAAGCTTTCTTT
>TRBV7-3|TRBJ2-3|NA|TRBD2|15
CASRTSGLSTDTQYF
TGTGCCAGCCGGACTAGCGGGCTGAGCACAGATACGCAGTATTTT
>TRBV6-5|TRBJ1-1|NA|NA|15
CASSYHEGVATEAFF
TGTGCCAGCAGTTACCACGAGGGGGTCGCCACTGAAGCTTTCTTT
>TRBV4-1|TRBJ1-5|NA|TRBD1|16
CASSQHGTGSFGPQHF
TGCGCCAGCAGCCAACATGGGACAGGGTCCTTTGGGCCCCAGCATTTT
>TRBV4-1|TRBJ2-3|NA|NA|17
CASSHPTASGITDTQYF
TGCGCCAGCAGCCACCCAACCGCATCAGGGATCACAGATACGCAGTATTTT
>TRBV5-3|TRBJ2-1|once|TRBD2|18
CARTLSPHLAGGPFEQFF
TGTGCCAGAACGCTCTCCCCCCACTTAGCGGGAGGGCCGTTTGAGCAGTTCTTC
>TRBV6-1|TRBJ2-5|NA|NA|14
CASSRGRGQETQYF
TGTGCCAGCAGTCGGGGGCGGGGGCAAGAGACCCAGTACTTC